Sequencing of this TCR beta chain was carried out in a study of breast tumors, draining lymph nodes, adjacent tissues (dated by TCRdb to 2016 to 2017). For the study in its entirety: Breast cancer patients provided tumor, adjacent nontumor tissue and axillary lymph nodes, and the study compared the TCR beta repertoires across these three sources. In human breast cancer, the study set out to evaluate how tumor, surrounding tissue and draining lymph node repertoires relate to one another and whether T cells may move between these sites. Here is what the overall study found, with its caveats: The study presented the conclusion that tumor T cells originate in lymph nodes as consistent with a hypothesis, not as something directly demonstrated. The similarity between tumor and nontumor tissue repertoires was significantly greater in luminal-like breast cancer than in basal-like breast cancer. Tumor T-cell repertoires showed less diversity than lymph node repertoires and more diversity than nontumor tissue repertoires, and tumor T-cell repertoires showed preferential V and J gene usage. The data were considered consistent with most tumor T cells being derived from the lymph node and subsequently expanding within tumor tissue.

Trimming takes 5 bases from V and 0 bases from J, and the germline ends sit 10 bases apart. Including the terminal cysteine and phenylalanine, the CDR3 comprises 14 residues. Only CDR3 DNA remains: 42 bases, in frame from the first base. Via the germline V gene, CDR1 is SGHAT and CDR2 FQNNGV. TCRdb lists the instrument as Illumina HiSeq 2000. TCR beta chain libraries were generated by multiplex PCR amplification. The amplified TCR beta chain products were analyzed by high-throughput sequencing. The public reads were run again by TCRdb, first through fastp at Q25 and then through MiXCR, and only productive beta chains were kept. A single entry per CDR3 protein holds the most common genes and DNA from its merged rows. A total of about 150,000 distinct CDR3 sequences appear in this sample, 30% to 35% of them only once. The ten top clones hold about 2.5% of the sample. This clonotype showed up many times. The antigen it binds to is not known. No base quality information exists; no much larger clone differs at one position.

The axillary draining lymph nodes of breast cancer patients were the source of the lymph node samples. This TCR came from a female donor with breast cancer. Some clones in this sample may be carry-over from other donors' samples. This chain is built from TRBV11-2 and TRBJ2-5; a tentative D call is TRBD1 (6 bases match). The sample comprised axillary lymph node tissue. The CDR3 corresponds to CASSEGEYQETQYF. Here is the DNA: TGTGCCAGCAGCGAGGGGGAGTACCAAGAGACCCAGTACTTC. Reference TRBV11-2 and TRBJ2-5 genes cover what lies past the CDR3, so the full variable domain is EAGVAQSPRYKIIEKRQSVAFWCNPISGHATLYWYQQILGQGPKLLIQFQNNGVVDDSQLPKDRFSAERLKGVDSTLKIQPAKLEDSAVYLCASSEGEYQETQYFGPGTRLLVL.